Here is one T cell receptor (beta chain) with its context. The antigen remains unidentified. From CD4+ cells came CD45RA+ naive and CD45RA-negative memory subsets. The source of the sample is a study of shared clonotypes between healthy human individuals. Study-wide points: Rarefaction showed sorted-subset sequencing was incomplete despite large depth.

This table comes from immunoSEQ multiplex PCR, and its TCRdb copy is limited to in-frame clones, with some not included. This sample carries hundreds of thousands of clones, about 74% of them seen once, and the ten largest clones take 1.5% to 2%. This clonotype originated in a woman aged 30 to 39 in good health. Sequencing used memory CD4+ T cells sorted from blood. The subset is: CD45RA-negative fraction.

CDR3 DNA sequence: TGCGCCAGCACCCTTACCTCTACAGGGGCGAGAGTTCAGCCCCAGCATTTT. Protein product: CASTLTSTGARVQPQHF. The V gene is TRBV4-1, the J gene TRBJ1-5; 7 bases match TRBD1. Per germline, CDR1 MGHRA and CDR2 YSYEKL. V shed 7 bases and J 6 bases; nucleotides not matched to a gene: 18. The length of the CDR3 is 17 residues.